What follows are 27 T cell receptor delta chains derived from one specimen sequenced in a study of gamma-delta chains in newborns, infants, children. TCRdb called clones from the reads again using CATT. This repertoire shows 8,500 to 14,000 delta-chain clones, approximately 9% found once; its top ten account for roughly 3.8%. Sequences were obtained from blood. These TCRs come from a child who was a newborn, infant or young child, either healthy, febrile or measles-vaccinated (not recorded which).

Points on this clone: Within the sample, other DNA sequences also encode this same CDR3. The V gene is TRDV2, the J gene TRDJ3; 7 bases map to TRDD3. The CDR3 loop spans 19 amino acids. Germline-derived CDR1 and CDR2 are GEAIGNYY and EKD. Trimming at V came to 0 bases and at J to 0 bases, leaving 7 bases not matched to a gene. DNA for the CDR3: TGTGCCTGTGACACCGCTGGGGGTCCGAGCTCCTGGGACACCCGACAGATGTTTTTC. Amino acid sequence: CACDTAGGPSSWDTRQMFF.

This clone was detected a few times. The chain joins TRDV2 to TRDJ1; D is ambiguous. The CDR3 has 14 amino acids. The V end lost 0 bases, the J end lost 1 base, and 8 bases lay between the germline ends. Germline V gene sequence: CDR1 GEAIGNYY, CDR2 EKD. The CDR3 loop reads CACDTLRATDKLIF. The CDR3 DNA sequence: TGTGCCTGTGACACCCTCAGGGCCACCGATAAACTCATCTTT.

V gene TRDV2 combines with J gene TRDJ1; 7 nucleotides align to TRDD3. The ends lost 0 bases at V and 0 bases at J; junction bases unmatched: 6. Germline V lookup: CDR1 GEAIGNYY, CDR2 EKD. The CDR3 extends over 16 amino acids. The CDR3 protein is CACDTMGGDDTDKLIF. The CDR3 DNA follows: TGTGCCTGTGACACCATGGGGGGGGATGACACCGATAAACTCATCTTT.

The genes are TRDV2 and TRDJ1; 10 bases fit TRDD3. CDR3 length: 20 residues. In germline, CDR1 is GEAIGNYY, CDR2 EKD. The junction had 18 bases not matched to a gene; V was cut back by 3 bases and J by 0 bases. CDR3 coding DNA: TGTGCCTGTGACCCCCTCGTACTGGGGGATTCCTCCCCCTACACCGATAAACTCATCTTT. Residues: CACDPLVLGDSSPYTDKLIF.

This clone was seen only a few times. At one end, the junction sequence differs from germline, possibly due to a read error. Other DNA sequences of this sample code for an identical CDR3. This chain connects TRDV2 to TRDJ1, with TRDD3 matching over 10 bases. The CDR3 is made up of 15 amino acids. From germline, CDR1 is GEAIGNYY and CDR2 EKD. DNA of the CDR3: TGTGCTTGTGACACGCTGGGGGATAGGAGAAGTAAACTCATCTTT. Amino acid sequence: CACDTLGDRRSKLIF.

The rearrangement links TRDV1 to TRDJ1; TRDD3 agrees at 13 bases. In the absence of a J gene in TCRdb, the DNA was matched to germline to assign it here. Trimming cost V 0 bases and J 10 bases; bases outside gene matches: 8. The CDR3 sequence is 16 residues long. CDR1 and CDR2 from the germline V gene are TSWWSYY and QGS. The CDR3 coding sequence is TGTGCTCTTGGGGAACTTCCTGTACTGGGGGATACGGGACTCATCTTT. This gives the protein CALGELPVLGDTGLIF.

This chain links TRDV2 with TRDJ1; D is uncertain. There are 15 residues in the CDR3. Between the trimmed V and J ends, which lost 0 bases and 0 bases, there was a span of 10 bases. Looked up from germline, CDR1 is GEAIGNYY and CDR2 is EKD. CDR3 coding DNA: TGTGCCTGTGACACCGTTGCCCGTAACACCGATAAACTCATCTTT. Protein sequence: CACDTVARNTDKLIF.

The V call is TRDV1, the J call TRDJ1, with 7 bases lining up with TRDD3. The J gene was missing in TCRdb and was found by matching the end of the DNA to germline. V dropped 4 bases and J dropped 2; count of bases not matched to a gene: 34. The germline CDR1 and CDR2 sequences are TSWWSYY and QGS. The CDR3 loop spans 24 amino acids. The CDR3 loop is CALGGPGGPPVLGSYWVRTDKLIF. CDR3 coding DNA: TGTGCTCTTGGGGGTCCCGGGGGTCCCCCAGTACTGGGGTCATACTGGGTAAGAACCGATAAACTCATCTTT.

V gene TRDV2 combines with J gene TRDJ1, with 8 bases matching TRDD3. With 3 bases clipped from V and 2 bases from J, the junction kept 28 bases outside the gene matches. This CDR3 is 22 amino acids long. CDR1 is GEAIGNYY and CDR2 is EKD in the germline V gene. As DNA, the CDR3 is TGTGCCTGTGACGCTCTACCCGGCGGGCTTGAGGGATACGCAGGGAAGACCGATAAACTCATCTTT. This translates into CACDALPGGLEGYAGKTDKLIF.

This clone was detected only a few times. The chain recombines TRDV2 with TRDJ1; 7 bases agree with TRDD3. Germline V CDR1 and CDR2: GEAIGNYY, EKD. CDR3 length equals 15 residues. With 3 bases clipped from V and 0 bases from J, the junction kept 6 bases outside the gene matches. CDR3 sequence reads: CACDAWGAHTDKLIF. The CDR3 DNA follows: TGTGCCTGTGACGCCTGGGGGGCGCACACCGATAAACTCATCTTT.

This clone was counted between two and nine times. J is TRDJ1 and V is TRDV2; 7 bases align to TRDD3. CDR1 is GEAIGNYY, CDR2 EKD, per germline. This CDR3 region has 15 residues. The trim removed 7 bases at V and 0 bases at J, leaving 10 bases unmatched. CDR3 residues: CACDPWGAYTDKLIF. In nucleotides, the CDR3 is TGTGCCTGCGATCCCTGGGGGGCCTACACCGATAAACTCATCTTT.

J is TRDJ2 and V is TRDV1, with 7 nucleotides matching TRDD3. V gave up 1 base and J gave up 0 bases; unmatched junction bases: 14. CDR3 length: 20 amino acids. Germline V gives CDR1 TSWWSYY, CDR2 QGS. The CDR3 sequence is CALGEHSRWGGAPLTAQLFF. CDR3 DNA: TGTGCTCTTGGGGAACATTCCCGCTGGGGGGGCGCCCCTTTGACAGCACAACTCTTCTTT.

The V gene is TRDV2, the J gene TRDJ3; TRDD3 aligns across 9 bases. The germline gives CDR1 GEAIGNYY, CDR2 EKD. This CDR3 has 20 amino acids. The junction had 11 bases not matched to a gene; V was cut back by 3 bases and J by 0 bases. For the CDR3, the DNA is TGTGCCTGTGACGTGACTGGGGGAGGCCCCGGCTCCTGGGACACCCGACAGATGTTTTTC. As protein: CACDVTGGGPGSWDTRQMFF.

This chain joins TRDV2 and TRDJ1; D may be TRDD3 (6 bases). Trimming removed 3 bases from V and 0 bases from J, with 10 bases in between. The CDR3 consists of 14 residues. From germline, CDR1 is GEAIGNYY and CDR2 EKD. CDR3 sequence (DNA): TGTGCCTGTGACTTGGGGGCTTACACCGATAAACTCATCTTT. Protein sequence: CACDLGAYTDKLIF.

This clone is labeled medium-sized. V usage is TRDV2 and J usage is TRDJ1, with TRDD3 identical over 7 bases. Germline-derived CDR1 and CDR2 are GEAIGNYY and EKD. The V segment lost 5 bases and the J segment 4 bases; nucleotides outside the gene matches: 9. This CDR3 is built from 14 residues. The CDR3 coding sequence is TGTGCCTGTGTTCCAGTGGGGGACTTCGATAAACTCATCTTT. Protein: CACVPVGDFDKLIF.

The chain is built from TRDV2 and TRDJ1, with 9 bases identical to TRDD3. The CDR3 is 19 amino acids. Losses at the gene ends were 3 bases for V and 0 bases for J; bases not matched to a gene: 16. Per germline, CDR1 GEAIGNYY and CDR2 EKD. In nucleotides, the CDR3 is TGTGCCTGTGACGGCCTGGGGGATGAACCGGCACGGTACACCGATAAACTCATCTTT. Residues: CACDGLGDEPARYTDKLIF.

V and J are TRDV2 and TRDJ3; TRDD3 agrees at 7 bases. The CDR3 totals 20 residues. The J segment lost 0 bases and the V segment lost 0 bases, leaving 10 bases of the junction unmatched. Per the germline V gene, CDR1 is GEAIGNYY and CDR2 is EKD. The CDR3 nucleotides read TGTGCCTGTGACACCGGCTGGGGGTCCTCTAGCTCCTGGGACACCCGACAGATGTTTTTC. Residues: CACDTGWGSSSSWDTRQMFF.

CDR3 in DNA: TGTGCCTGTGACGCCGTACTGGGGGATACGCTAGATTCCCCCTGGGACACCCGACAGATGTTTTTC. The encoded protein is CACDAVLGDTLDSPWDTRQMFF. The V gene remains uncalled, whereas the J gene is TRDJ3; the table's D call, TRDD3, was not checked against the DNA. The CDR3 covers 22 residues.

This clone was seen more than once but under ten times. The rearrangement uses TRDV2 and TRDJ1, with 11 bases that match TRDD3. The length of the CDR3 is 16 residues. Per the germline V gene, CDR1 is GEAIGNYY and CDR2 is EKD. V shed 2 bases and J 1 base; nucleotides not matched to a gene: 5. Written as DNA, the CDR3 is TGTGCCTGTGACATACTGGGGGATATGGGCACCGATAAACTCATCTTT. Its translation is CACDILGDMGTDKLIF.

CDR3 in amino acids: CACDRLGDRDKLIF. DNA for the CDR3: TGTGCCTGTGACCGACTGGGGGATCGTGATAAACTCATCTTT. The chain is built from TRDV2 and TRDJ1; 10 bases align to TRDD3. The J segment lost 5 bases and the V segment lost 3 bases, leaving 5 bases of the junction unmatched. This CDR3 comprises 14 residues. CDR1 GEAIGNYY and CDR2 EKD come from the germline V gene.

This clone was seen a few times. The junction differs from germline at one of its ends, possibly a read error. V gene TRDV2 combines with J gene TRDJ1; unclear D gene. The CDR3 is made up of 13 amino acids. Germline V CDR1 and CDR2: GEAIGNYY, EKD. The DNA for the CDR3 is TGTGCCTATGACGCACTTCACACCGATAAACTCATCTTT. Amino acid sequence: CAYDALHTDKLIF.

The CDR3 DNA reads TGTGCCTGTGACAAACTGGGGGTTACCGCAGCCTGGGACACCCGACAGATGTTTTTC. This encodes CACDKLGVTAAWDTRQMFF. This chain connects TRDV2 to TRDJ3; 8 nucleotides match TRDD3. The CDR3 runs to 19 residues. Germline CDR1 GEAIGNYY, CDR2 EKD. Trimming took 2 bases from V and 2 from J; bases not matched to a gene: 10.

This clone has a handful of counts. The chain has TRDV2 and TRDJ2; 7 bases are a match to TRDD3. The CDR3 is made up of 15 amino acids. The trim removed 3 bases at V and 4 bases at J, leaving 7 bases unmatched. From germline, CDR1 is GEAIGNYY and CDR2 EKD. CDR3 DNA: TGTGCCTGTGACTCATTGGGGGAACCGACAGCACAACTCTTCTTT. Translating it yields CACDSLGEPTAQLFF.

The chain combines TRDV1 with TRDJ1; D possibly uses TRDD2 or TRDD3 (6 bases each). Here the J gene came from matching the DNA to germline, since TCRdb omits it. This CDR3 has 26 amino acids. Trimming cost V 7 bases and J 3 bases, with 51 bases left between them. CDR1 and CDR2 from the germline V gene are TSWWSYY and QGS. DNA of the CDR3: TGTGCTCTTGTATTGGGGGCACGCCTTCCCCCCGGCCCAACTTTCCGCTCGGGGGTAAGCTCCGATAAACTCATCTTT. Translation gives CALVLGARLPPGPTFRSGVSSDKLIF.

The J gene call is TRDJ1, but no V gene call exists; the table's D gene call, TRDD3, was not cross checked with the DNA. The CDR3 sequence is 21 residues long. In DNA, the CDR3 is TGTGCCTGTGACACCGCCGCTATACTGGGGGACGTTGGGTCCTACACCGATAAACTCATCTTT. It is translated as CACDTAAILGDVGSYTDKLIF.

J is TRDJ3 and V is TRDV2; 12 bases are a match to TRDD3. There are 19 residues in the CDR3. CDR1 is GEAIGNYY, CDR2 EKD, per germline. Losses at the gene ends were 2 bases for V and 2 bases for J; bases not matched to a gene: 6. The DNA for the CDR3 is TGTGCCTGTGACAACTGGGGGATACAGGGGACCTGGGACACCCGACAGATGTTTTTC. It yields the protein CACDNWGIQGTWDTRQMFF.

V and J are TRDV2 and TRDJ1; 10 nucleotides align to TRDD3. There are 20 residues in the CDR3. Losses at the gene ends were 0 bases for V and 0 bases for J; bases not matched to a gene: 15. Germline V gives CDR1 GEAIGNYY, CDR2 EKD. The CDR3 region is CACDTVDRTGGSMYTDKLIF. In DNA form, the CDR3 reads TGTGCCTGTGACACCGTGGATCGTACTGGGGGATCCATGTACACCGATAAACTCATCTTT.